This TCR beta chain was sequenced in a study of T cell responses to AZD1222 COVID-19 vaccine. This CDR3 contains 16 residues. V was clipped by 2 bases and J by 1 base, with 14 bases between them. Germline CDR1 and CDR2: MNHEY and SVGAGI. Profiled with immunoSEQ multiplex PCR; TCRdb holds only in-frame clones, not every one. The sample lists about 25,000 clones, more than 75% occurring once. Findings and caveats of the study: Spike-specific TCR breadth and depth went up after people got two AZD1222 doses.

Concerning this clone: As yet, its antigen is unknown.

This sequence was found in an adult who received the AZD1222 COVID-19 vaccine. This specimen was peripheral blood, taken 28 days after the second AZD1222 dose. The V call is TRBV6-5, the J call TRBJ1-1; D possibly corresponds to TRBD1 (6 bases). The CDR3 spells CASSYGTTGANTEAFF. CDR3 bases: TGTGCCAGCAGTTACGGGACAACGGGGGCGAACACTGAAGCTTTCTTT.